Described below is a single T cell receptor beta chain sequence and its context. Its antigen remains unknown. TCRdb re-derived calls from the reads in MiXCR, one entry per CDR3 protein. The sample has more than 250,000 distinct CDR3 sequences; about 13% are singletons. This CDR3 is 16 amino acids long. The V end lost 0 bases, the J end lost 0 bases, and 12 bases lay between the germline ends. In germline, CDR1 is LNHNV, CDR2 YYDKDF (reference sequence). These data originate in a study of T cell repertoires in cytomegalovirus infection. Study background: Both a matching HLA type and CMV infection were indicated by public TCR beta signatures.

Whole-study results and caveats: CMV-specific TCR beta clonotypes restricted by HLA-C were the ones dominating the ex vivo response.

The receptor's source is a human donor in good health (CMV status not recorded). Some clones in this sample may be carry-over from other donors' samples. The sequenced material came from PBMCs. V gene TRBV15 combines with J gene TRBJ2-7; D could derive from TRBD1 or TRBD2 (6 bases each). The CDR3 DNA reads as TGTGCCACCAGCAGAGAAAGGCCGGGGGCCTCCTACGAGCAGTACTTC. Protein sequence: CATSRERPGASYEQYF.